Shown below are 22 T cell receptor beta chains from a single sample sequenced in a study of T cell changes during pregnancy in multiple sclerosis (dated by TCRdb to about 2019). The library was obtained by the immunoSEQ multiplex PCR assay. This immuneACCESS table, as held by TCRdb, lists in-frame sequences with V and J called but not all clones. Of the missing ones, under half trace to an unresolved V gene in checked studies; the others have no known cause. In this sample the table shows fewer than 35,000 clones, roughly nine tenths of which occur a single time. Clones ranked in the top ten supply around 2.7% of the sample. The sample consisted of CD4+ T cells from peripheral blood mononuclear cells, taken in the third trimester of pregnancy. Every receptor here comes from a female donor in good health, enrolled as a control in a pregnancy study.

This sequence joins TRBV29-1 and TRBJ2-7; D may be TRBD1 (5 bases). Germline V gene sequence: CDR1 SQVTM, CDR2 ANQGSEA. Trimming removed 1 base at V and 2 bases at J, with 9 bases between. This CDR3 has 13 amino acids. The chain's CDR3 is CSVEGRGTYEQYF. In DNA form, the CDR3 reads TGCAGCGTTGAAGGTAGGGGCACCTACGAGCAGTACTTC.

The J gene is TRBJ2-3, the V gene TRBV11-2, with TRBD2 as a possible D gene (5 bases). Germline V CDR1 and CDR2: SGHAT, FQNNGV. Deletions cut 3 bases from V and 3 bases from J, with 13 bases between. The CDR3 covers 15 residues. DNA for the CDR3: TGTGCCAGCAGCTTTGAGGGAGTGTCTACAGATACGCAGTATTTT. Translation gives CASSFEGVSTDTQYF.

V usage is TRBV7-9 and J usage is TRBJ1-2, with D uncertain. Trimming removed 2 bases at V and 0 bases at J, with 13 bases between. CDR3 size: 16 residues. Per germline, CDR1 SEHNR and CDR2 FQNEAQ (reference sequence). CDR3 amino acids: CASSLWAASPNYGYTF. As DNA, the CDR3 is TGTGCCAGCAGCTTATGGGCCGCGAGCCCTAACTATGGCTACACCTTC.

The CDR3 loop reads CASGFFSGRGRETQYF. CDR3 DNA sequence: TGTGCTAGTGGTTTCTTTAGCGGGAGAGGTCGGGAGACCCAGTACTTC. The chain uses TRBV12-5 and TRBJ2-5; 9 nucleotides agree with TRBD2. There are 16 residues in the CDR3. The germline V gene has CDR1 LGHNT and CDR2 FRNRAP. V was clipped by 3 bases and J by 5 bases; unmatched bases: 10.

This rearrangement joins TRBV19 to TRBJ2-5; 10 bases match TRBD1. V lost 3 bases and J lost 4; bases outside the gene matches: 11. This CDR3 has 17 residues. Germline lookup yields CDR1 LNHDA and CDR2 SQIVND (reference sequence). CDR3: CASSMGDRGRGRETQYF. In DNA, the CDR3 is TGTGCCAGTAGTATGGGGGACAGGGGCCGAGGGAGAGAGACCCAGTACTTC.

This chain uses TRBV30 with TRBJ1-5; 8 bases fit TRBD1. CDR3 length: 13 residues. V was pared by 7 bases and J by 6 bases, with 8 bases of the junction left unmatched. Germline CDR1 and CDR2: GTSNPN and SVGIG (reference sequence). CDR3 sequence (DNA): TGTGCCTACTCGGACAGGGTCGGTCAGCCCCAGCATTTT. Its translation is CAYSDRVGQPQHF.

The CDR3 sequence: CASTARFSYEQYF. CDR3 nucleotides: TGTGCCAGTACCGCCCGGTTTAGCTACGAGCAGTACTTC. This chain joins TRBV19 and TRBJ2-7; D not certain. The CDR3 is 13 amino acids. V was trimmed by 7 bases and J by 3 bases, leaving 13 bases between them. The V gene's germline CDR1 is LNHDA and CDR2 SQIVND (reference sequence).

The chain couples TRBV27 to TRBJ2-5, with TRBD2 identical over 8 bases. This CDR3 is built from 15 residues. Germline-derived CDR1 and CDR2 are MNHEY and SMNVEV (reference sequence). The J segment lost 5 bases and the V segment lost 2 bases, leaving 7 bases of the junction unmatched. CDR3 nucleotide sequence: TGTGCCAGCAGTTTAGGACTAGCTGTAGGGGAGACCCAGTACTTC. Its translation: CASSLGLAVGETQYF.

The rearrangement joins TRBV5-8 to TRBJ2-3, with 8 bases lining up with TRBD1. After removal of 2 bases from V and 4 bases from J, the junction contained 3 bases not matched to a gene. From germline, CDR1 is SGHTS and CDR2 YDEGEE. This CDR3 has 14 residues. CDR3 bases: TGTGCCAGCAGCTTCGGACAGGGAGCAGATACGCAGTATTTT. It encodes CASSFGQGADTQYF.

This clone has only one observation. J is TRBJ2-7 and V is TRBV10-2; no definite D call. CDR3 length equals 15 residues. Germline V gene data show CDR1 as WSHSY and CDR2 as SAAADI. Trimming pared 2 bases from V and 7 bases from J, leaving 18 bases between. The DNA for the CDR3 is TGCGCCAGCAGTGAGATAGTGACTCTGGCTAGAGAGCAGTACTTC. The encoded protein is CASSEIVTLAREQYF.

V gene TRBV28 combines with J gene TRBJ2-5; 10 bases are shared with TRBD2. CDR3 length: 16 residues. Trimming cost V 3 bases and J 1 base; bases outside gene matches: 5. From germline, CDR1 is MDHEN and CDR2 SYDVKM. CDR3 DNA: TGTGCCAGCAGTTTCGCCCTAGCGGGGGTCCAAGAGACCCAGTACTTC. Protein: CASSFALAGVQETQYF.

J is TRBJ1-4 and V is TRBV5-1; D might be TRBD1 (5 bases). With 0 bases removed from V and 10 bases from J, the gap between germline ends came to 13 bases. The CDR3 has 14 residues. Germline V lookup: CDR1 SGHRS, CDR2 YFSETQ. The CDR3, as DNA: TGCGCCAGCAGCTTGGGGTGGACAAGGCGAAAACTGTTTTTT. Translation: CASSLGWTRRKLFF.

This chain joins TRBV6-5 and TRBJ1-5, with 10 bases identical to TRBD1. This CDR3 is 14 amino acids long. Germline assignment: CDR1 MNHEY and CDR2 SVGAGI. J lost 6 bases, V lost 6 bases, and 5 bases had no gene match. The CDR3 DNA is TGTGCCAGCAGCCATGGACAGGGGGGTCAGCCCCAGCATTTT. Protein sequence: CASSHGQGGQPQHF.

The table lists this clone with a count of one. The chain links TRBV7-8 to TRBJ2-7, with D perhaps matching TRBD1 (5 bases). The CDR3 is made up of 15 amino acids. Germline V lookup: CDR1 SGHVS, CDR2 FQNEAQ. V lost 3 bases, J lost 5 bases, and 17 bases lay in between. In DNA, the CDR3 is TGTGCCAGCAGCTTTCGGACATCCAGCGTCGACGAGCAGTACTTC. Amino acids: CASSFRTSSVDEQYF.

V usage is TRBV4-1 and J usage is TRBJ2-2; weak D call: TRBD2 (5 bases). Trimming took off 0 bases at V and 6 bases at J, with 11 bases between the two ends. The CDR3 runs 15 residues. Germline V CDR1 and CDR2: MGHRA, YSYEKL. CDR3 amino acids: CASSQEVAGPGELFF. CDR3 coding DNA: TGCGCCAGCAGCCAAGAAGTTGCGGGCCCCGGGGAGCTGTTTTTT.

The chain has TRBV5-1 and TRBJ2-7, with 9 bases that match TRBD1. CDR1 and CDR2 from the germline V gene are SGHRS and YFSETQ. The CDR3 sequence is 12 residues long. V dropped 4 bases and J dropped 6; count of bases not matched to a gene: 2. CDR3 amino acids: CASSQGQGEQYF. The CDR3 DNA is TGCGCCAGCAGCCAGGGACAGGGCGAGCAGTACTTC.

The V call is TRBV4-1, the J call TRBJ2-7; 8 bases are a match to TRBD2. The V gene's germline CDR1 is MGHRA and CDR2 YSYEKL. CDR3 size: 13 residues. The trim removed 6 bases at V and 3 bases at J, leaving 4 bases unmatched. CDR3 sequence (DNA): TGCGCCAGCAGGGGACTAGGGGGCTACGAGCAGTACTTC. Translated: CASRGLGGYEQYF.

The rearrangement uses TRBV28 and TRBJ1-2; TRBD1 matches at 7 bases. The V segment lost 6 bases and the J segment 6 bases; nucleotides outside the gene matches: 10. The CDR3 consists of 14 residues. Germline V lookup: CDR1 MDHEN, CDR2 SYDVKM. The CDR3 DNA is TGTGCCAGCAGCCTACTGACAGGGCCTGATGGCTACACCTTC. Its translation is CASSLLTGPDGYTF.

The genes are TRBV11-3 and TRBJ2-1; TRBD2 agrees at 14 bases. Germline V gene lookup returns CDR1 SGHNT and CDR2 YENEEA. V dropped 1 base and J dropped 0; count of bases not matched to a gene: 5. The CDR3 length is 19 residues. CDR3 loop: CASSLGGLAGASSYNEQFF. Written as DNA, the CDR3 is TGTGCCAGCAGCTTAGGGGGACTAGCGGGGGCAAGCTCCTACAATGAGCAGTTCTTC.

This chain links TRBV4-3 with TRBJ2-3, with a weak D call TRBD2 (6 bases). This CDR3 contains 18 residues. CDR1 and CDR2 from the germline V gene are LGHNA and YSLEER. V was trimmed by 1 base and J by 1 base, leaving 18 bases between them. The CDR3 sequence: CASSQGIFELAGTDTQYF. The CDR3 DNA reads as TGCGCCAGCAGCCAAGGGATCTTCGAACTAGCAGGCACAGATACGCAGTATTTT.

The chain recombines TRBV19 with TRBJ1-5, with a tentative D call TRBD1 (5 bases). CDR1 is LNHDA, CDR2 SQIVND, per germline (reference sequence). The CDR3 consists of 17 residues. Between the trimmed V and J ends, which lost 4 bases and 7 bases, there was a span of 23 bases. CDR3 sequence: CASSRLTPGLVSQPQHF. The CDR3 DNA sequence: TGTGCCAGTAGTAGGCTGACCCCGGGACTAGTCTCCCAGCCCCAGCATTTT. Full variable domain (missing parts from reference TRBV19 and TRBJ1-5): DGGITQSPKYLFRKEGQNVTLSCEQNLNHDAMYWYRQDPGQGLRLIYYSQIVNDFQKGDIAEGYSVSREKKESFPLTVTSAQKNPTAFYLCASSRLTPGLVSQPQHFGDGTRLSIL.

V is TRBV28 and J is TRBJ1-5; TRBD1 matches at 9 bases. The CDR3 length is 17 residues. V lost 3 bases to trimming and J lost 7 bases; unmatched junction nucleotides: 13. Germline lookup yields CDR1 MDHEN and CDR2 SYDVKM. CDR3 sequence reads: CASSLIKPTGGWQPQHF. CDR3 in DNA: TGTGCCAGCAGTTTGATTAAGCCTACAGGGGGCTGGCAGCCCCAGCATTTT.